The 17 T cell receptor beta chains below come from one sample, sequenced in a study of T cells in localized non-small cell lung cancer. Profiled with immunoSEQ multiplex PCR; TCRdb holds only in-frame clones, not every one. The sample shows approximately 21,000 clones, approximately 91% of them seen only once. The sequenced sample was peripheral blood mononuclear cells, obtained before any cancer treatment. The receptors originated from a male donor aged 60 or over with stage II lung adenocarcinoma.

The chain recombines TRBV20-1 with TRBJ2-1; no reliable D call. Trimming took 1 base from V and 7 from J, leaving 5 bases between them. Germline-derived CDR1 and CDR2 are DFQATT and SNEGSKA (reference sequence). The CDR3 loop spans 11 amino acids. CDR3 DNA: TGCAGTGCTAGAGCCTGGAATGAGCAGTTCTTC. Protein sequence: CSARAWNEQFF.

V is TRBV27 and J is TRBJ1-2; 8 bases align to TRBD1. The CDR3 has 15 residues. Per the germline V gene, CDR1 is MNHEY and CDR2 is SMNVEV (reference sequence). V trimming: 1 base; J trimming: 8 bases; junction bases outside the gene matches: 9. This CDR3 is CASSLWQGATRGYTF. The CDR3 nucleotides read TGTGCCAGCAGTTTATGGCAGGGGGCGACGAGAGGCTACACCTTC.

CDR3 region: CASALEGTDTQYF. The CDR3 nucleotides read TGTGCTAGTGCATTAGAGGGCACAGATACGCAGTATTTT. V and J are TRBV12-5 and TRBJ2-3; D remains ambiguous. Looked up from germline, CDR1 is LGHNT and CDR2 is FRNRAP. This CDR3 contains 13 residues. The ends were cut back, 7 bases at V and 1 base at J, with 9 bases in the middle.

The chain couples TRBV19 to TRBJ2-3, with 7 positions matching TRBD2. Per the germline V gene, CDR1 is LNHDA and CDR2 is SQIVND (reference sequence). This CDR3 spans 16 amino acids. V lost 1 base, J lost 4 bases, and 8 bases stayed unmatched. For the CDR3, the DNA is TGTGCCAGTAGTATAGTCGGGCGGGAGATCGCAGATACGCAGTATTTT. The encoded protein is CASSIVGREIADTQYF.

The chain has TRBV4-1 and TRBJ2-1, with 7 bases fitting TRBD2. The J segment lost 4 bases and the V segment lost 4 bases, leaving 10 bases of the junction unmatched. The CDR3 loop spans 16 amino acids. Per germline, CDR1 MGHRA and CDR2 YSYEKL. CDR3 bases: TGCGCCAGCAGCCGCGCCGAGGGAGCGGGATACAATGAGCAGTTCTTC. Translating gives CASSRAEGAGYNEQFF.

This rearrangement joins TRBV6-6 to TRBJ2-2, with D perhaps TRBD1 (5 bases). Germline V CDR1 and CDR2: MNHNY, SVGAGI (reference sequence). This CDR3 comprises 14 residues. V lost 5 bases, J lost 4 bases, and 11 bases lay in between. CDR3 bases: TGTGCCAGCAGTACCCGAAGGGGCACCGGGGAGCTGTTTTTT. The encoded protein is CASSTRRGTGELFF.

The V call is TRBV27, the J call TRBJ2-2, with 9 bases that match TRBD2. The germline V gene encodes CDR1 MNHEY and CDR2 SMNVEV (reference sequence). J lost 5 bases, V lost 2 bases, and 9 bases had no gene match. This CDR3 has 17 residues. The CDR3 protein is CASSLAGGPLKTGELFF. The CDR3 nucleotides are TGTGCCAGCAGTTTAGCGGGAGGGCCTTTAAAGACCGGGGAGCTGTTTTTT.

V gene TRBV11-2 combines with J gene TRBJ2-2, with 7 bases that match TRBD1. Trimming removed 1 base from V and 6 bases from J; junction bases left unmatched: 17. The germline CDR1 and CDR2 sequences are SGHAT and FQNNGV. The CDR3 has 19 amino acids. The CDR3 DNA reads TGTGCCAGCAGCTTAGTCCCCAAGGTCATCAAACAGGGGTCCGGGGAGCTGTTTTTT. Translation gives CASSLVPKVIKQGSGELFF.

The chain carries TRBV12-2 and TRBJ2-1; TRBD2 was called by the table and not checked on the DNA. TRBV12-2 is a documented pseudogene. The CDR3 loop spans 14 amino acids. CDR3 in DNA: TGTGCAAGTCGCCTCTTCGGGAGGATCCTTGAGCAGTTCTTC. Encoded protein: CASRLFGRILEQFF.

The CDR3 DNA sequence: TGCGCCAGCAGTGAGCTCCCTCGGGCAGATACGCAGTATTTT. Translating gives CASSELPRADTQYF. The chain recombines TRBV10-1 with TRBJ2-3; no definite D call. Germline V gene sequence: CDR1 WNHNN, CDR2 SYGVQD (reference sequence). The CDR3 length is 14 residues. V was shortened by 2 bases and J by 4 bases, with 10 bases between the two germline ends.

This clone was seen only once. The gene calls are TRBV5-1 and TRBJ2-1; 11 bases are a match to TRBD2. The CDR3 covers 16 residues. Germline V gene lookup returns CDR1 SGHRS and CDR2 YFSETQ. V was clipped by 2 bases and J by 6 bases; unmatched bases: 7. The CDR3 here is CASSFTSGSLFNEQFF. The CDR3 DNA reads TGCGCCAGCAGCTTCACTAGCGGGAGTTTGTTCAATGAGCAGTTCTTC.

The rearrangement links TRBV27 to TRBJ1-5; TRBD1 matches 7 bases. The CDR3 extends over 18 amino acids. Germline values: CDR1 MNHEY, CDR2 SMNVEV (reference sequence). Unmatched junction bases numbered 16, after V lost 5 bases and J lost 3 bases. The DNA of the CDR3 is TGTGCCAGCAGTCCGCAAATACAGGGGCCGCGTGTCAATCAGCCCCAGCATTTT. Its protein is CASSPQIQGPRVNQPQHF.

This sequence joins TRBV7-3 and TRBJ2-7; D could derive from TRBD1 or TRBD2 (5 bases each). Germline values: CDR1 SGHTA, CDR2 FQGTGA. V was trimmed by 2 bases and J by 3 bases, leaving 14 bases between them. CDR3 length equals 15 residues. CDR3 sequence reads: CASSLAAGAHYEQYF. CDR3 bases: TGTGCCAGCAGCTTAGCGGCCGGGGCCCACTACGAGCAGTACTTC.

The V gene is TRBV7-2, the J gene TRBJ2-3; 7 bases align to TRBD2. The trim removed 2 bases at V and 2 bases at J, leaving 13 bases unmatched. Germline V gives CDR1 SGHTA, CDR2 FQGNSA. This CDR3 comprises 18 residues. The chain's CDR3 is CASSLTGGGLGLTDTQYF. CDR3 nucleotide sequence: TGTGCCAGCAGCTTAACTGGCGGGGGATTGGGGCTCACAGATACGCAGTATTTT. The full variable domain, with the rest looked up from reference TRBV7-2 and TRBJ2-3, is GAGVSQSPSNKVTEKGKDVELRCDPISGHTALYWYRQSLGQGLEFLIYFQGNSAPDKSGLPSDRFSAERTGGSVSTLTIQRTQQEDSAVYLCASSLTGGGLGLTDTQYFGPGTRLTVL.

This CDR3 is CSARSGSEQYF. The CDR3, as DNA: TGCAGTGCTAGGTCCGGTAGCGAGCAGTACTTC. The rearrangement links TRBV20-1 to TRBJ2-7; unclear D gene. This CDR3 is built from 11 residues. CDR1 and CDR2 (germline): DFQATT, SNEGSKA (reference sequence). Trimming left V 3 bases short and J 6 bases short, with 9 bases between.

The CDR3 region has the DNA TGTGCCAGCAGTCCGAACAGGGGGAACACTGAAGCTTTCTTT. Residues: CASSPNRGNTEAFF. The V gene is TRBV6-6, the J gene TRBJ1-1; 7 bases are shared with TRBD1. CDR1 is MNHNY, CDR2 SVGAGI, per germline (reference sequence). V was clipped by 5 bases and J by 1 base; unmatched bases: 4. The CDR3 runs 14 residues.

This clone was seen a single time. This chain joins TRBV28 and TRBJ1-3; TRBD1 might be the D (5 bases). V shed 5 bases and J shed 0 bases, with 14 bases lying between them. CDR1 is MDHEN and CDR2 is SYDVKM in the germline V gene. This CDR3 has 16 residues. The CDR3 reads CASSRDSPSSGNTIYF. CDR3 sequence (DNA): TGTGCCAGCAGTCGAGACAGTCCGAGCTCTGGAAACACCATATATTTT.